This entry describes one T cell receptor (beta chain). CDR1 and CDR2 from the germline V gene are ENHRY and SYGVKD. The V and J ends lost 2 bases and 0 bases respectively, with 15 bases between them. The CDR3 totals 17 residues. Each CDR3 protein is one row after TCRdb ran MiXCR on the RACE reads. The table lists some 81,000 distinct CDR3 sequences, 11% of them singletons, with 1.6% in the top ten. The entry originates in a study of human T cells and chemical hapten exposure. As to time point: patch test 2, 6 weeks after DPC sensitization. The sample's treatment: therapeutic diphenylcyclopropenone sensitization with weekly scalp DPC.

The source material was whole blood, sampled in connection with sensitization to the hapten diphenylcyclopropenone (DPC). J is TRBJ2-3 and V is TRBV10-3; D uncertain. The TCR comes from a young man with alopecia areata. Some clones in this sample may be carry-over from other donors' samples. DNA for the CDR3: TGTGCCATCAGTGAGACCGGGTCAGACCAAAGCACAGATACGCAGTATTTT. Translating gives CAISETGSDQSTDTQYF.